The 26 T cell receptor beta chains in this list originate from one sample, sequenced in a study of early T cells in non-severe SARS-CoV-2 infection. TCRdb passed the 5' RACE reads through MiXCR, listing each CDR3 protein once. The table lists roughly 120,000 distinct CDR3 sequences, 15% of them singletons, with around a fifth in the top ten. The sample taken for sequencing was whole blood. Every receptor here comes from an adult who was a healthcare worker with PCR-confirmed SARS-CoV-2 infection or an uninfected control (not recorded which).

The chain employs TRBV7-8 and TRBJ2-2; D ambiguous. The CDR3 has 15 residues. The V end was cut by 5 bases, the J end by 1 base, with 11 bases between. Looked up from germline, CDR1 is SGHVS and CDR2 is FQNEAQ. The CDR3 DNA reads TGTGCCAGCAGCGGTCGGGTTTTGAACACCGGGGAGCTGTTTTTT. It encodes CASSGRVLNTGELFF.

CDR3 in DNA: TGCAGCGCAAACTCTGGGAACATTCAGTACTTC. Protein: CSANSGNIQYF. This rearrangement joins TRBV29-1 to TRBJ2-4; D is unclear. The germline gives CDR1 SQVTM, CDR2 ANQGSEA. V was trimmed by 7 bases and J by 7 bases, leaving 11 bases between them. CDR3 length equals 11 residues.

The chain joins TRBV6-5 to TRBJ2-3; 10 bases agree with TRBD2. V shed 7 bases and J 3 bases; nucleotides not matched to a gene: 1. Germline V lookup: CDR1 MNHEY, CDR2 SVGAGI. CDR3 size: 13 residues. The CDR3 bases are TGTGCCAGCACTAGCGGGGGTACAGATACGCAGTATTTT. It translates to CASTSGGTDTQYF.

On this clonotype: A read error may explain this, as a much larger clone is one base away. DNA for the CDR3: TGTGCCAGCAGCCTGCGCGGGCGCGTAACTGGAGCTTTCTTT. It translates to CASSLRGRVTGAFF. The chain employs TRBV5-6 and TRBJ1-1; D is unresolved. CDR3 length: 14 amino acids. From germline, CDR1 is SGHDT and CDR2 YYEEEE.

The V call is TRBV4-1, the J call TRBJ2-2; D is possibly TRBD1 or TRBD2 (5 bases each). Germline assignment: CDR1 MGHRA and CDR2 YSYEKL. Trimming cost V 4 bases and J 10 bases, with 19 bases left between them. CDR3 length: 15 amino acids. Here the CDR3 reads CASSPGTLLQEELFF. For the CDR3, the DNA is TGCGCCAGCAGCCCAGGGACGCTCTTACAGGAGGAGCTGTTTTTT.

This clonotype appeared a few times. This chain joins TRBV20-1 and TRBJ2-5, with D unclear. Germline CDR1 reads DFQATT; CDR2 reads SNEGSKA (reference sequence). This CDR3 has 14 amino acids. V was trimmed by 0 bases and J by 8 bases, leaving 16 bases between them. CDR3 nucleotides: TGCAGTGCTAGAGATATCATCGGTTACGGAACCCAGTACTTC. Translated, it gives CSARDIIGYGTQYF.

The rearrangement uses TRBV12-3 or TRBV12-4 and TRBJ1-2; 9 bases map to TRBD1. V shed 7 bases, J shed 7 bases, and the junction held 7 bases outside the gene matches. This CDR3 region has 13 residues. CDR3 nucleotide sequence: TGTGCCAGCAAAATCACAGGGGGCCCTGGCTACACCTTC. Protein sequence: CASKITGGPGYTF.

This clonotype was recorded a few times. The chain links TRBV12-3 or TRBV12-4 to TRBJ1-1; TRBD1 is a possible D gene (5 bases). The CDR3 is 14 residues long. Trimming left V 7 bases short and J 3 bases short, with 15 bases between. In nucleotides, the CDR3 is TGTGCCAGCACCAAACAGGCGACGGACACTGAAGCTTTCTTT. It encodes CASTKQATDTEAFF.

This clonotype came up a few times. V is TRBV7-9 and J is TRBJ1-2, with D unresolved. Germline CDR1 and CDR2: SEHNR and FQNEAQ (reference sequence). Trimming removed 1 base at V and 8 bases at J, with 14 bases between. The CDR3 length is 14 residues. CDR3 residues: CASSLVNAGGGYTF. The CDR3 DNA follows: TGTGCCAGCAGCTTAGTTAATGCGGGCGGCGGCTACACCTTC.

The rearrangement uses TRBV10-3 and TRBJ1-1, with D tentatively TRBD1 (5 bases). Germline V lookup: CDR1 ENHRY, CDR2 SYGVKD. Between the trimmed V and J ends, which lost 7 bases and 1 base, there was a span of 10 bases. The CDR3 is 13 amino acids. The chain's CDR3 is CAINLDTNTEAFF. CDR3 DNA sequence: TGTGCCATCAACCTGGACACGAACACTGAAGCTTTCTTT.

This clonotype was detected only a few times. The V and J genes are TRBV6-6 and TRBJ2-3; D unclear. V was cut by 5 bases and J by 4 bases, with 7 bases left in between. The germline V gene has CDR1 MNHNY and CDR2 SVGAGI (reference sequence). This CDR3 has 12 residues. CDR3 nucleotide sequence: TGTGCCAGCAGTCAAGCTGCAGATACGCAGTATTTT. It yields the protein CASSQAADTQYF.

V is TRBV29-1 and J is TRBJ2-3; D call uncertain. CDR3 length equals 11 residues. Germline CDR1 SQVTM, CDR2 ANQGSEA. V gave up 4 bases and J gave up 4 bases, with 6 bases separating them. The CDR3 nucleotides read TGCAGCGTTGGGAGCTCAGATACGCAGTATTTT. Translation: CSVGSSDTQYF.

The chain carries TRBV27 and TRBJ1-1; D gene uncertain. The V end lost 2 bases, the J end lost 0 bases, and 7 bases lay between the germline ends. CDR3 size: 14 residues. Per the germline V gene, CDR1 is MNHEY and CDR2 is SMNVEV (reference sequence). CDR3 coding DNA: TGTGCCAGCAGTTTAGCAGGTTTGAACACTGAAGCTTTCTTT. Translating gives CASSLAGLNTEAFF.

The gene calls are TRBV4-2 and TRBJ2-7, with 7 bases identical to TRBD2. The CDR3 length is 15 residues. Losses at the gene ends were 2 bases for V and 0 bases for J; bases not matched to a gene: 4. Germline V lookup: CDR1 LGHNA, CDR2 YNFKEQ. CDR3 protein: CASSQTRDYSYEQYF. DNA of the CDR3: TGTGCCAGCAGCCAAACCCGGGACTACTCCTACGAGCAGTACTTC.

This chain uses TRBV11-2 with TRBJ1-1, with D possibly being TRBD1 (5 bases). Trimming took 0 bases from V and 0 from J, leaving 11 bases between them. Germline V lookup: CDR1 SGHAT, CDR2 FQNNGV. The CDR3 extends over 16 amino acids. DNA for the CDR3: TGTGCCAGCAGCTTAGACGGGGCCACGTTGAACACTGAAGCTTTCTTT. It codes for CASSLDGATLNTEAFF. The complete variable domain, with remaining parts taken from reference TRBV11-2 and TRBJ1-1, reads EAGVAQSPRYKIIEKRQSVAFWCNPISGHATLYWYQQILGQGPKLLIQFQNNGVVDDSQLPKDRFSAERLKGVDSTLKIQPAKLEDSAVYLCASSLDGATLNTEAFFGQGTRLTVV.

The chain couples TRBV10-3 to TRBJ2-3; D is unresolved. Germline V gene lookup returns CDR1 ENHRY and CDR2 SYGVKD. The CDR3 consists of 14 residues. The V gene lost 5 bases and the J gene lost 5 bases, with 14 bases spanning the gap. Written as DNA, the CDR3 is TGTGCCATCAGTTCGGGTGGGGAAGGAGATACGCAGTATTTT. Its protein product is CAISSGGEGDTQYF.

This clonotype showed up just a few times. The gene calls are TRBV6-2 or TRBV6-3 and TRBJ2-1; D gene unclear. Per germline, CDR1 MNHEY and CDR2 SVGEGT. V was clipped by 2 bases and J by 5 bases, with 1 base between them. The CDR3 is 11 residues long. The CDR3 loop is CASSYDNEQFF. The DNA for the CDR3 is TGTGCCAGCAGTTACGACAATGAGCAGTTCTTC.

V gene TRBV19 combines with J gene TRBJ1-2; weak D call: TRBD1 (5 bases). V gave up 6 bases and J gave up 4 bases, with 12 bases separating them. Germline-derived CDR1 and CDR2 are LNHDA and SQIVND (reference sequence). The CDR3 runs 13 residues. This chain's CDR3 is CASRETDSYGYTF. The CDR3 DNA reads TGTGCCAGTAGGGAGACAGATTCCTATGGCTACACCTTC. Variable domain in full (rest from reference TRBV19 and TRBJ1-2): DGGITQSPKYLFRKEGQNVTLSCEQNLNHDAMYWYRQDPGQGLRLIYYSQIVNDFQKGDIAEGYSVSREKKESFPLTVTSAQKNPTAFYLCASRETDSYGYTFGSGTRLTVV.

This clonotype occurred many times. The chain has TRBV12-3 or TRBV12-4 and TRBJ2-1, with 7 bases matching TRBD2. The CDR3 spans 12 residues. V was pared by 2 bases and J by 10 bases, with 2 bases of the junction left unmatched. CDR3 residues: CASSLIAGEQFF. Written as DNA, the CDR3 is TGTGCCAGCAGTTTAATAGCGGGCGAGCAGTTCTTC.

This clonotype was observed a handful of times. The chain recombines TRBV14 with TRBJ1-2; D ambiguous. V was shortened by 4 bases and J by 8 bases, with 11 bases between the two germline ends. CDR1 SGHDN and CDR2 FVKESK come from the germline V gene. There are 12 residues in the CDR3. This CDR3 reads CASSLSVGGYTF. DNA for the CDR3: TGTGCCAGCAGCCTTTCGGTAGGAGGCTACACCTTC.

This clonotype was picked up a small number of times. The V call is TRBV6-1, the J call TRBJ2-1, with 7 bases matching TRBD2. J gave up 2 bases and V 7 bases, and 8 bases lay outside the gene matches. The CDR3 loop spans 15 amino acids. The germline CDR1 and CDR2 sequences are MNHNS and SASEGT. The CDR3 protein is CASIPRGVAYNEQFF. The CDR3 nucleotides are TGTGCCAGCATTCCACGGGGGGTTGCCTACAATGAGCAGTTCTTC.

This clonotype was observed many times. The CDR3 loop reads CASSLGTGAGNTIYF. The CDR3 DNA follows: TGTGCCAGCTCACTTGGGACAGGGGCTGGAAACACCATATATTTT. V is TRBV18 and J is TRBJ1-3; TRBD1 matches 10 bases. The CDR3 runs 15 residues. In germline, CDR1 is KGHSH, CDR2 LQKENI. V gave up 4 bases and J gave up 2 bases; unmatched junction bases: 2.

This clonotype has at least ten counts. The chain joins TRBV20-1 to TRBJ2-7; D is undetermined. The germline gives CDR1 DFQATT, CDR2 SNEGSKA (reference sequence). This CDR3 spans 14 amino acids. The germline V and J ends were trimmed by 0 bases and 6 bases, with 15 bases remaining between them. CDR3 coding DNA: TGCAGTGCTAGAGATCCGACCGGGCCTGGCGAGCAGTACTTC. It is translated as CSARDPTGPGEQYF.

This clonotype has ten or more counts. The chain links TRBV6-5 to TRBJ2-1; maybe TRBD2 (5 bases). V lost 8 bases and J lost 7, with 15 bases in between. Germline assignment: CDR1 MNHEY and CDR2 SVGAGI. The CDR3 totals 13 residues. The CDR3 DNA reads as TGTGCCAGCCCTGAGGGTCAGAGGAATGAGCAGTTCTTC. The encoded protein is CASPEGQRNEQFF.

This clonotype was counted between two and nine times. This CDR3 is CASSPRGAGNEKLFF. The CDR3 DNA sequence: TGTGCCAGCAGCCCCCGGGGGGCAGGTAATGAAAAACTGTTTTTT. V usage is TRBV25-1 and J usage is TRBJ1-4; D possibly corresponds to TRBD1 (6 bases). The CDR3 spans 15 residues. Per germline, CDR1 MGHDK and CDR2 SYGVNS. V gave up 6 bases and J gave up 4 bases, with 15 bases separating them.

This rearrangement joins TRBV5-4 to TRBJ2-5; D is perhaps TRBD1 (5 bases). This CDR3 is 14 amino acids long. Trimming removed 3 bases at V and 5 bases at J, with 14 bases between. Germline V gene lookup returns CDR1 SGHNT and CDR2 YYREEE (reference sequence). In DNA, the CDR3 is TGTGCCAGCAGCTGGACACTCGCCCCGGAGACCCAGTACTTC. Protein sequence: CASSWTLAPETQYF.